This T cell receptor (beta chain) appears in the sequencing data of a study of cytomegalovirus exposure and HLA in healthy donors. General observations from the study: The authors later linked a missense DCLRE1C variant to TCR beta V- and J-gene trimming.

CDR1 and CDR2 (germline): SQVTM, ANQGSEA. The V and J ends lost 3 bases and 4 bases respectively, with 9 bases between them. The CDR3 runs 12 residues. This clone has only one observation. Its cognate antigen is unknown. PCR primers comprised 60 Vbeta and 13 Jbeta primers. Sequencing used immunoSEQ multiplex PCR; TCRdb keeps in-frame clones, though not all of them. In the table there are 120,000 or so clones, 81% of which are singletons. The source material was PBMCs. V usage is TRBV29-1 and J usage is TRBJ1-2; D may be TRBD1 (6 bases). The sequence was collected from a man aged 18-30 years in good health and CMV-seronegative. CDR3 sequence (DNA): TGCAGCGTTGACAGGGGCAGCTATGGCTACACCTTC. Its translation: CSVDRGSYGYTF.